Below, 22 T cell receptor beta chains from the same sample are listed, as sequenced in a study of control samples from healthy donors and cancer patients. TCRdb's copy holds only in-frame clones and misses some; the assay was immunoSEQ multiplex PCR. This table has about 86,000 clones, roughly 93% appearing once. Sequencing was carried out using blood. These receptors came from a woman under 30 in good health.

The rearrangement uses TRBV9 and TRBJ1-1; no definite D call. Germline V gives CDR1 SGDLS, CDR2 YYNGEE. Trimming left V 0 bases short and J 1 base short, with 13 bases between. The CDR3 covers 16 residues. This CDR3 is CASSVGVFSENTEAFF. The CDR3 region has the DNA TGTGCCAGCAGCGTAGGGGTCTTTAGCGAGAACACTGAAGCTTTCTTT.

The chain couples TRBV10-3 to TRBJ1-4, with 8 bases matching TRBD1. Germline V gene data show CDR1 as ENHRY and CDR2 as SYGVKD. The CDR3 has 13 residues. The junction had 3 bases not matched to a gene; V was cut back by 6 bases and J by 6 bases. CDR3 region: CAIRAGGDEKLFF. CDR3 coding DNA: TGTGCCATCAGAGCAGGGGGCGATGAAAAACTGTTTTTT.

The chain employs TRBV7-3 and TRBJ2-1; D possibly corresponds to TRBD2 (7 bases). V gave up 5 bases and J gave up 6 bases, with 23 bases separating them. The CDR3 spans 17 residues. CDR1 and CDR2 from the germline V gene are SGHTA and FQGTGA. The CDR3 loop is CASSQTGGGGPRNEQFF. CDR3 nucleotides: TGTGCCAGCAGCCAAACGGGTGGGGGGGGCCCCCGCAATGAGCAGTTCTTC.

In its sample, this clone was seen once. V gene TRBV27 combines with J gene TRBJ1-4; D gene ambiguous. The CDR3 loop spans 14 amino acids. V lost 2 bases and J 3 bases, leaving 7 bases between the germline ends. Germline V gene data show CDR1 as MNHEY and CDR2 as SMNVEV (reference sequence). In DNA form, the CDR3 reads TGTGCCAGCAGTTTAGGAGTAGCTAATGAAAAACTGTTTTTT. It yields the protein CASSLGVANEKLFF.

The chain employs TRBV19 and TRBJ2-5, with TRBD1 matching 8 bases. J lost 4 bases, V lost 4 bases, and 5 bases had no gene match. The CDR3 spans 14 residues. Germline loops: CDR1 LNHDA, CDR2 SQIVND (reference sequence). The CDR3 region has the DNA TGTGCCAGTAGTAAAGTACAGGGGGGAGAGACCCAGTACTTC. Protein sequence: CASSKVQGGETQYF.

This chain links TRBV25-1 with TRBJ2-7; D may be TRBD2 (6 bases). Deletions cut 5 bases from V and 4 bases from J, with 18 bases between. The CDR3 loop spans 15 amino acids. The germline V gene has CDR1 MGHDK and CDR2 SYGVNS. The chain's CDR3 is CASSPSREHQYEQYF. In nucleotides, the CDR3 is TGTGCCAGCAGTCCATCCCGGGAGCATCAGTACGAGCAGTACTTC.

J is TRBJ1-2 and V is TRBV3-1 (or the pseudogene TRBV3-2); D unresolved. Trimming left V 2 bases short and J 4 bases short, with 11 bases between. The CDR3 runs 14 residues. In germline, CDR1 is LGHDT, CDR2 YNNKEL (reference sequence). This chain's CDR3 is CASSQLTEFYGYTF. The CDR3 DNA sequence: TGTGCCAGCAGCCAATTGACGGAGTTCTATGGCTACACCTTC.

This rearrangement joins TRBV4-3 to TRBJ1-4, with D tentatively TRBD1 (5 bases). The germline V gene encodes CDR1 LGHNA and CDR2 YSLEER. The CDR3 totals 16 residues. Deletions cut 6 bases from V and 3 bases from J, with 17 bases between. CDR3 sequence reads: CASSGQHPGSNEKLFF. The CDR3 DNA reads TGCGCCAGCAGTGGACAACACCCCGGATCTAATGAAAAACTGTTTTTT.

V is TRBV27 and J is TRBJ1-2; the D gene is possibly TRBD1 (5 bases). V was clipped by 4 bases and J by 4 bases, with 13 bases between them. The CDR3 length is 14 residues. CDR1 is MNHEY, CDR2 SMNVEV, per germline (reference sequence). Written as DNA, the CDR3 is TGTGCCAGCAGTTGGGCCGGGACGGGCTATGGCTACACCTTC. Its protein product is CASSWAGTGYGYTF.

The chain couples TRBV29-1 to TRBJ1-1; tentative D call: TRBD1 (6 bases). The CDR3 runs 15 residues. Trimming stripped 7 bases from V and 3 bases from J, with 21 bases between. CDR1 is SQVTM, CDR2 ANQGSEA, per germline. CDR3 protein: CSAEGGGRRDTEAFF. CDR3 nucleotides: TGCAGCGCGGAAGGGGGGGGGCGCAGGGACACTGAAGCTTTCTTT.

The chain uses TRBV7-2 and TRBJ2-1, with 10 bases lining up with TRBD2. J gave up 8 bases and V 3 bases, and 10 bases lay outside the gene matches. Germline V gene data show CDR1 as SGHTA and CDR2 as FQGNSA. The CDR3 spans 16 residues. In nucleotides, the CDR3 is TGTGCCAGCAGCTTGATCGGGACTAGCGACAGGGATGAGCAGTTCTTC. Protein: CASSLIGTSDRDEQFF.

This clone appeared a single time. This chain joins TRBV24-1 and TRBJ2-7, with D hard to call. Per the germline V gene, CDR1 is KGHDR and CDR2 is SFDVKD. Deletions cut 3 bases from V and 3 bases from J, with 8 bases between. CDR3 size: 13 residues. CDR3 sequence (DNA): TGTGCCACCAGTGATCCCCCCTACTACGAGCAGTACTTC. The encoded protein is CATSDPPYYEQYF.

The V gene is TRBV11-1, the J gene TRBJ2-2; D call uncertain. This CDR3 is 15 amino acids long. The germline CDR1 and CDR2 sequences are SGHAT and FQDESV (reference sequence). V lost 1 base and J 8 bases, leaving 14 bases between the germline ends. As DNA, the CDR3 is TGTGCCAGCAGCTTAGTTCGTTCGCCCGCAGGGGAGCTGTTTTTT. Translating it yields CASSLVRSPAGELFF.

This rearrangement joins TRBV5-1 to TRBJ2-3; TRBD2 is a possible D gene (6 bases). The length of the CDR3 is 14 residues. CDR1 and CDR2 (germline): SGHRS, YFSETQ. V gave up 6 bases and J gave up 4 bases, with 15 bases separating them. The CDR3: CASKLAGSADTQYF. CDR3 nucleotides: TGCGCCAGCAAACTGGCGGGATCCGCAGATACGCAGTATTTT.

This chain joins TRBV6-1 and TRBJ2-7; D tentatively fits TRBD1 or TRBD2 (6 bases each). Trimming removed 2 bases from V and 12 bases from J, with 14 bases in between. Per germline, CDR1 MNHNS and CDR2 SASEGT. The CDR3 covers 12 residues. The CDR3 reads CASSEWGAPPYF. In nucleotides, the CDR3 is TGTGCCAGCAGTGAATGGGGGGCCCCTCCGTACTTC.

The V call is TRBV15, the J call TRBJ2-5, with D uncertain. The V gene's germline CDR1 is LNHNV and CDR2 YYDKDF (reference sequence). V lost 0 bases and J lost 4, with 3 bases in between. The CDR3 has 12 residues. The CDR3 DNA reads as TGTGCCACCAGCAGAGAAGGAGAGACCCAGTACTTC. This gives the protein CATSREGETQYF.

CDR3 nucleotide sequence: TGTGCCAGCAGCCAAGTTTCTAGCCCGCTCTACAATGAGCAGTTCTTC. As protein: CASSQVSSPLYNEQFF. V is TRBV3-1 (or the pseudogene TRBV3-2) and J is TRBJ2-1; TRBD2 might be the D (5 bases). The germline CDR1 and CDR2 sequences are LGHDT and YNNKEL (reference sequence). The CDR3 covers 16 residues. Trimming cost V 1 base and J 3 bases, with 13 bases left between them.

The chain recombines TRBV7-9 with TRBJ1-3; D is possibly TRBD1 (6 bases). V lost 1 base and J 0 bases, leaving 10 bases between the germline ends. This CDR3 contains 16 residues. Looked up from germline, CDR1 is SEHNR and CDR2 is FQNEAQ (reference sequence). The CDR3 sequence is CASSLVSGDSGNTIYF. The CDR3 region has the DNA TGTGCCAGCAGCTTAGTTTCAGGGGACTCTGGAAACACCATATATTTT.

The chain uses TRBV9 and TRBJ2-3; a possible D gene is TRBD1 (5 bases). With 3 bases removed from V and 6 bases from J, the gap between germline ends came to 17 bases. This CDR3 has 15 residues. The V gene's germline CDR1 is SGDLS and CDR2 YYNGEE. CDR3 sequence: CASSGPAQGVDTQYF. The CDR3 DNA is TGTGCCAGCAGCGGGCCCGCTCAAGGGGTGGATACGCAGTATTTT.

The chain carries TRBV5-1 and TRBJ2-3; a weak D match, TRBD2 (6 bases). The germline V and J ends were trimmed by 0 bases and 2 bases, with 7 bases remaining between them. The CDR3 covers 14 residues. CDR1 SGHRS and CDR2 YFSETQ come from the germline V gene. Here the CDR3 reads CASSLGDFTDTQYF. The CDR3 DNA follows: TGCGCCAGCAGCTTGGGGGACTTCACAGATACGCAGTATTTT.

The table lists this clone with a few counts. This chain links TRBV5-1 with TRBJ1-6; 7 bases line up with TRBD1. The V segment lost 4 bases and the J segment 9 bases; nucleotides outside the gene matches: 10. This CDR3 is built from 15 residues. The germline CDR1 and CDR2 sequences are SGHRS and YFSETQ. Here the CDR3 reads CASSMGTAKSSPLHF. CDR3 DNA sequence: TGCGCCAGCAGCATGGGGACAGCCAAGAGTTCACCCCTCCACTTT.

V gene TRBV5-1 combines with J gene TRBJ2-2; possible D gene TRBD1, 6 bases. Trimming took 0 bases from V and 6 from J, leaving 9 bases between them. Looked up from germline, CDR1 is SGHRS and CDR2 is YFSETQ. This CDR3 is built from 14 residues. CDR3 DNA sequence: TGCGCCAGCAGCTTGGGGGGGCGTGCCGGGGAGCTGTTTTTT. It translates to CASSLGGRAGELFF.